These T cell receptor beta chains were read from a single sample in a study of blood T cell repertoires in COVID-19. This table comes from immunoSEQ multiplex PCR, and its TCRdb copy is limited to in-frame clones, with some not included. Among roughly 200,000 clones listed, roughly 92% were seen once. Sequences were obtained from peripheral blood. The receptors here all came from a man aged 30-40 years with COVID-19, enrolled during active disease. Both conserved end residues are part of each CDR3. The order of the fields is D gene, clone size, J gene, V gene, CDR3 protein, CDR3 DNA. A D gene is named only where the DNA matches it firmly. The size entry is marked missing in some rows and otherwise reads once, few, many or a size class.

TRBD1	NA	TRBJ1-4	TRBV9	CASSPRQGAYGSEKLFF	TGTGCCAGCAGCCCCCGACAGGGGGCTTATGGAAGTGAAAAACTGTTTTTT
NA	NA	TRBJ2-1	TRBV27	CASSSSGTQPGSYNEQFF	TGTGCCAGCAGTTCAAGCGGAACCCAACCCGGCTCCTACAATGAGCAGTTCTTC
NA	NA	TRBJ2-2	TRBV2	CASSPPTTFTGELFF	TGTGCCAGCAGTCCACCCACTACCTTCACCGGGGAGCTGTTTTTT
TRBD2	NA	TRBJ2-5	TRBV29-1	CSVLPGLALLETQYF	TGCAGCGTCCTCCCGGGACTAGCGTTATTAGAGACCCAGTACTTC
NA	NA	TRBJ1-5	TRBV19	CASSATGEEQPQHF	TGTGCCAGTAGCGCGACCGGGGAGGAACAGCCCCAGCATTTT
NA	NA	TRBJ1-2	TRBV27	CASRAQGTNYGYTF	TGTGCCAGCAGGGCCCAGGGGACTAACTATGGCTACACCTTC
NA	NA	TRBJ1-2	TRBV19	CASSMRQANGYTF	TGTGCCAGTAGTATGAGACAGGCGAATGGCTACACCTTC
TRBD1	NA	TRBJ1-2	TRBV12-5	CASGTGQGANYGYTF	TGTGCTAGTGGAACCGGACAGGGGGCTAACTATGGCTACACCTTC
NA	NA	TRBJ1-2	TRBV5-4	CASSLDEGGYTF	TGTGCCAGCAGCTTGGATGAGGGTGGCTACACCTTC
NA	NA	TRBJ2-7	TRBV6-1	CASSEFPQGPYEQYF	TGTGCCAGCAGTGAATTCCCACAGGGACCCTACGAGCAGTACTTC
NA	NA	TRBJ2-3	TRBV27	CASSSESPGGRLDTQYF	TGTGCCAGCAGTTCCGAGTCCCCCGGGGGGCGCTTAGATACGCAGTATTTT
TRBD1	NA	TRBJ1-2	TRBV5-4	CASSLRDRGPDGYTF	TGTGCCAGCAGCTTGCGGGACAGGGGGCCGGATGGCTACACCTTC
TRBD2	NA	TRBJ2-3	TRBV14	CASRLAGSTDTQYF	TGTGCCAGCAGACTAGCGGGGAGCACAGATACGCAGTATTTT
NA	NA	TRBJ2-5	TRBV4-1	CASSLERIQETQYF	TGCGCCAGCAGCCTCGAGCGGATACAAGAGACCCAGTACTTC
TRBD1	NA	TRBJ2-5	TRBV4-1	CASSPGTGGRETQYF	TGCGCCAGCAGTCCCGGGACAGGGGGCCGAGAGACCCAGTACTTC
TRBD1	NA	TRBJ2-6	TRBV3-1/TRBV3-2	CASRTGMGANVLTF	TGTGCCAGCAGGACAGGGATGGGGGCCAACGTCCTGACTTTC
TRBD1	NA	TRBJ1-3	TRBV7-6	CASSARTGGTGNTIYF	TGTGCCAGCAGCGCACGGACAGGGGGCACTGGAAACACCATATATTTT
TRBD1	NA	TRBJ1-2	TRBV4-1	CASSPTGNYGYTF	TGCGCCAGCAGCCCGACAGGGAACTATGGCTACACCTTC
NA	NA	TRBJ1-2	TRBV14	CASSQRGIGGYTF	TGTGCCAGCAGCCAACGGGGGATCGGTGGCTACACCTTC
NA	NA	TRBJ2-5	TRBV6-5	CASSPGRETQYF	TGTGCCAGCAGTCCGGGTCGCGAGACCCAGTACTTC
NA	once	TRBJ1-1	TRBV27	CASSLVVPSGAEAFF	TGTGCCAGCAGTTTAGTGGTCCCGTCAGGGGCTGAAGCTTTCTTT
NA	NA	TRBJ2-5	TRBV18	CASSPEGHRETQYF	TGTGCCAGCTCCCCCGAGGGACACCGAGAGACCCAGTACTTC